The source of this T cell receptor (beta chain) is a study of shared clonotypes between healthy human individuals (TCRdb year 2020). Background on the whole study: A few men and a couple of women, aged 18 to 49 years, made up the cohort. For each donor, CD4 naive and CD4 memory were each run on three plates, CD8 naive on two plates, and CD8 memory on one plate. Blood TCR repertoires of about five healthy adults were deeply sequenced to estimate repertoire size and the extent of clonotype sharing between individuals. Different laboratories and diverse techniques were used to prepare libraries and sequence TCR repertoires, to increase sequencing depth and limit assay-specific biases. Between about 0.8 and 9 billion PBMCs per donor were obtained by leukapheresis.

What the authors observed across the whole study: Even with the large sequencing depth, rarefaction of the sorted-subset datasets indicated that sequencing was incomplete. Estimated clonotype richness was generally larger for naive than for memory subsets. Based on pairwise subsampling, the degree of clonotype sharing among donors was expected to be affected by sequencing depth. Sampling was limited to blood, and TCR repertoires in tissue likely differ from TCR repertoires in blood. Because the study included a small number of donors, the genetic and exposure-history diversity represented was limited. Higher generation probabilities were observed for clonotypes shared by all four sorted-subset donors than for non-shared clonotypes. When a handful of donors were compared, the shared fraction of clonotypes was about 5.5% for naive CD4, 3% to 4% for naive CD8, 2.3% for memory CD4, and around 0.4% for memory CD8.

Concerning this clone: It has no known antigen specificity. No base qualities exist here, and no much larger clone lies one base off it.

The CDR1 and CDR2 encoded by the germline V gene (reference sequence) are LNHDA and SQIVND. The CDR3 numbers 19 residues from cysteine through phenylalanine. Kept here is only the CDR3 DNA, which spans 57 bases and is read in frame from base 1. Relative to germline, V is missing 3 bases and J is missing 0 bases, with 9 bases of the junction outside any gene match. Healthy HIV-negative adults with no recently reported acute infections or vaccinations were included as donors. All donors were Caucasian adults living in Nashville, Tennessee, USA. CD8 memory samples consisted of magnetically selected CD45RO+ cells combined with CCR7-negative CD45RA+ effector memory (TemRA) cells. Blood was obtained by leukapheresis, after which PBMCs were separated by Ficoll-Histopaque density gradient centrifugation and cryopreserved in liquid nitrogen vapor phase. Purity and quantity of every magnetically sorted T cell population were checked by analytical flow cytometry. Genomic DNA was isolated from each sorted fraction and quantified by UV absorbance on a Nanodrop 2000c.

TCR CDR3 regions were amplified from genomic DNA by multiplex PCR using the deep immunoSEQ assay. Extracted genomic DNA from each cell subset was distributed evenly across all wells of several immunoSEQ 96-well plates, and each plate was treated as a replicate. For sorted subsets, approximately 190 ng of genomic DNA, equivalent to some 30,000 T cell genomes, went into each replicate PCR. Purified libraries were quantified with a Qubit 3.0 fluorometer, sized on a Bioanalyzer 2100, and re-quantified with the KAPA Library Quantification kit. Every immunoSEQ 96-well plate was sequenced on a separate single-read 150-cycle Illumina NextSeq 550 flow cell. The study's processing was this. Because the immunoSEQ output included only junctional sequences and no quality scores, the filtering could not be the same as the filtering used for full-length reads. Sequences were annotated with PyIR, a Python wrapper for IgBLAST v1.9, using IMGT germline references to assign V/J genes and CDR3. Reads were filtered out if the reads had weak V/J assignments (E-value above 1e-6), no CDR3, stop codons, out-of-frame junctions, or ambiguous translated residues. V3J clonotypes were defined as sequences sharing an identical inferred V gene, J gene, and CDR3 amino acid sequence. Percentage overlap between repertoires was computed as shared unique clonotypes divided by the size of the smaller repertoire. Richness of each repertoire was evaluated using RTK rarefaction, the Chao1 estimator, and Recon v2.1 estimates of unobserved clonotypes. Generation probabilities for all TCRbeta clonotypes obtained by the gDNA method from a handful of donors were computed using OLGA. This immuneACCESS table, as held by TCRdb, lists in-frame sequences with V and J called but not all clones. Of the missing ones, under half trace to an unresolved V gene in checked studies; the others have no known cause. For V, J and clone size, that table is used; D and trimming come from the DNA. The sample records around 370,000 clones, roughly 96% of which are singletons. Jointly, the top ten make up about 0.32% of the sample.

The specimen was memory CD8+ T cells sorted from blood. The cell subset or site label on this specimen signifies: CD45RO+ cells pooled with CCR7-negative TemRA cells. This TCR was recovered from a man aged 25 to 45 in good health. This chain joins TRBV19 to TRBJ2-1; TRBD2 aligns with 12 central bases. The CDR3 region: CASSMARTSGISSYNEQFF. The sequence in DNA is TGTGCCAGTAGTATGGCGAGGACTAGCGGGATAAGCTCCTACAATGAGCAGTTCTTC.